The 20 T cell receptor beta chains listed next were all sequenced from one sample in a study of T cell changes during pregnancy in multiple sclerosis. Clones were read by immunoSEQ multiplex PCR, and TCRdb kept only the in-frame ones, dropping some. The data show about 45,000 clones, 80% to 90% seen once. The sample was peripheral blood, taken in the first trimester of pregnancy. The receptor set was obtained from a female donor with multiple sclerosis, enrolled in a pregnancy study.

In its sample, this clone was seen once. The chain recombines TRBV19 with TRBJ2-7; D may be TRBD1 (5 bases). This CDR3 region has 15 residues. The V gene lost 5 bases and the J gene lost 3 bases, with 17 bases spanning the gap. Looked up from germline, CDR1 is LNHDA and CDR2 is SQIVND (reference sequence). The CDR3 region has the DNA TGTGCCAGTAGTCTCGCTCAGGGTGTGTTCTACGAGCAGTACTTC. Its translation: CASSLAQGVFYEQYF.

The V gene is TRBV7-2, the J gene TRBJ2-7, with TRBD2 matching 14 bases. The CDR3 extends over 16 amino acids. Germline V CDR1 and CDR2: SGHTA, FQGNSA. After removal of 0 bases from V and 4 bases from J, the junction contained 2 bases not matched to a gene. The CDR3 sequence is CASSLAGLAGEYEQYF. CDR3 nucleotide sequence: TGTGCCAGCAGCTTAGCGGGACTAGCGGGGGAATACGAGCAGTACTTC.

The chain couples TRBV7-9 to TRBJ1-4; no reliable D call. In germline, CDR1 is SEHNR, CDR2 FQNEAQ (reference sequence). This CDR3 has 14 amino acids. The V end was cut by 5 bases, the J end by 4 bases, with 11 bases between. The CDR3 reads CASSLGAGNEKLFF. The CDR3 DNA reads TGTGCCAGCAGCCTCGGCGCGGGTAATGAAAAACTGTTTTTT.

The gene calls are TRBV6-1 and TRBJ2-3; 8 bases line up with TRBD2. The CDR3 is 14 amino acids. J lost 5 bases, V lost 3 bases, and 4 bases had no gene match. Germline V gives CDR1 MNHNS, CDR2 SASEGT. The CDR3 sequence: CASSERGAGDTQYF. DNA of the CDR3: TGTGCCAGCAGTGAGCGGGGGGCCGGAGATACGCAGTATTTT.

The chain employs TRBV6-5 and TRBJ1-2, with 7 nucleotides matching TRBD1. This CDR3 has 13 amino acids. CDR1 and CDR2 (germline): MNHEY, SVGAGI. Losses at the gene ends were 6 bases for V and 7 bases for J; bases not matched to a gene: 8. The CDR3 sequence: CASSPGGRSGYTF. CDR3 DNA: TGTGCCAGCAGCCCAGGGGGTAGGAGTGGCTACACCTTC.

V and J are TRBV15 and TRBJ2-1; 9 nucleotides line up with TRBD2. This CDR3 spans 16 amino acids. The germline V gene encodes CDR1 LNHNV and CDR2 YYDKDF (reference sequence). V gave up 1 base and J gave up 8 bases; unmatched junction bases: 9. In DNA, the CDR3 is TGTGCCACCAGCAGAGGATATGGGACTAGCCTCCATGAGCAGTTCTTC. Its protein is CATSRGYGTSLHEQFF. Looking up the rest from reference TRBV15 and TRBJ2-1 gives the full variable domain: DAMVIQNPRYQVTQFGKPVTLSCSQTLNHNVMYWYQQKSSQAPKLLFHYYDKDFNNEADTPDNFQSRRPNTSFCFLDIRSPGLGDTAMYLCATSRGYGTSLHEQFFGPGTRLTVL.

V usage is TRBV5-6 and J usage is TRBJ1-2; 7 nucleotides align to TRBD1. V dropped 5 bases and J dropped 4; count of bases not matched to a gene: 14. The CDR3 spans 16 residues. CDR1 is SGHDT and CDR2 is YYEEEE in the germline V gene. The DNA of the CDR3 is TGTGCCAGCAGGGGAACAGGGGCCCAAAACTCCTATGGCTACACCTTC. The encoded protein is CASRGTGAQNSYGYTF.

The rearrangement joins TRBV6-4 to TRBJ2-7, with D tentatively TRBD2 (6 bases). V lost 3 bases and J lost 2, with 17 bases in between. The germline CDR1 and CDR2 sequences are MRHNA and SNTAGT. The CDR3 contains 16 residues. CDR3 protein: CASSEVTDYFTYEQYF. CDR3 in DNA: TGTGCCAGCAGTGAAGTGACGGACTATTTCACCTACGAGCAGTACTTC.

The chain has TRBV7-3 and TRBJ1-1; D not certain. CDR1 is SGHTA, CDR2 FQGTGA, per germline. The CDR3 is 14 amino acids. Trimming removed 1 base at V and 5 bases at J, with 11 bases between. The DNA of the CDR3 is TGTGCCAGCAGCTTAAATCCTCCGGGGACTGAAGCTTTCTTT. This gives the protein CASSLNPPGTEAFF.

V is TRBV7-9 and J is TRBJ2-1, with D unclear. This CDR3 comprises 15 residues. Per germline, CDR1 SEHNR and CDR2 FQNEAQ (reference sequence). The V gene lost 1 base and the J gene lost 8 bases, with 15 bases spanning the gap. The CDR3 sequence: CASSLGAPLTDEQFF. The CDR3 bases are TGTGCCAGCAGCTTAGGGGCCCCATTGACGGATGAGCAGTTCTTC. The variable domain in full, completed from reference TRBV7-9 and TRBJ2-1, reads DTGVSQNPRHKITKRGQNVTFRCDPISEHNRLYWYRQTLGQGPEFLTYFQNEAQLEKSRLLSDRFSAERPKGSFSTLEIQRTEQGDSAMYLCASSLGAPLTDEQFFGPGTRLTVL.

This clone has a single count. The gene calls are TRBV4-3 and TRBJ2-2; no definite D call. V shed 1 base and J shed 2 bases, with 5 bases lying between them. The CDR3 loop spans 14 amino acids. The germline gives CDR1 LGHNA, CDR2 YSLEER. Here the CDR3 DNA reads TGCGCCAGCAGCCAAGGTTTAAACACCGGGGAGCTGTTTTTT. This translates into CASSQGLNTGELFF.

This chain joins TRBV5-6 and TRBJ2-6; D unclear. From germline, CDR1 is SGHDT and CDR2 YYEEEE. This CDR3 has 16 amino acids. V lost 1 base and J 0 bases, leaving 8 bases between the germline ends. CDR3 DNA sequence: TGTGCCAGCAGCTTGCCACACCTCTCTGGGGCCAACGTCCTGACTTTC. Translation: CASSLPHLSGANVLTF.

The CDR3 reads CASSLTGPAAEQFF. Written as DNA, the CDR3 is TGTGCCAGCAGCTTAACGGGTCCAGCGGCTGAGCAGTTCTTC. The V call is TRBV7-3, the J call TRBJ2-1, with a tentative D call TRBD2 (5 bases). CDR1 and CDR2 (germline): SGHTA, FQGTGA. The CDR3 covers 14 residues. Trimming cost V 0 bases and J 9 bases, with 12 bases left between them.

The chain employs TRBV5-1 and TRBJ2-7; 7 bases match TRBD1. The CDR3 extends over 14 amino acids. The germline V gene encodes CDR1 SGHRS and CDR2 YFSETQ. J lost 4 bases, V lost 6 bases, and 10 bases had no gene match. Here the CDR3 reads CASKDLAGGYEQYF. The CDR3 DNA sequence: TGCGCCAGCAAGGACTTAGCAGGGGGATACGAGCAGTACTTC.

The chain carries TRBV18 and TRBJ2-3, with 8 bases fitting TRBD2. The ends lost 3 bases at V and 10 bases at J; junction bases unmatched: 3. The CDR3 covers 12 residues. CDR1 and CDR2 (germline): KGHSH, LQKENI. Written as DNA, the CDR3 is TGTGCCAGCTCACCGACTAGCGCCGCGCAGTATTTT. Protein product: CASSPTSAAQYF.

This clone was counted a few times. This chain joins TRBV9 and TRBJ2-1; possible D gene TRBD2, 5 bases. This CDR3 region has 15 residues. V shed 0 bases and J shed 4 bases, with 11 bases lying between them. The V gene's germline CDR1 is SGDLS and CDR2 YYNGEE. The CDR3 region is CASSVDGNGYNEQFF. In DNA, the CDR3 is TGTGCCAGCAGCGTAGACGGGAACGGGTACAATGAGCAGTTCTTC. Together with reference TRBV9 and TRBJ2-1, the CDR3 gives the full variable domain: DSGVTQTPKHLITATGQRVTLRCSPRSGDLSVYWYQQSLDQGLQFLIQYYNGEERAKGNILERFSAQQFPDLHSELNLSSLELGDSALYFCASSVDGNGYNEQFFGPGTRLTVL.

This chain uses TRBV9 with TRBJ2-3; TRBD2 might be the D (6 bases). Germline V gene lookup returns CDR1 SGDLS and CDR2 YYNGEE. The CDR3 length is 15 residues. The germline V and J ends were trimmed by 2 bases and 0 bases, with 10 bases remaining between them. CDR3 protein: CASSVSSVSTDTQYF. The CDR3 DNA sequence: TGTGCCAGCAGCGTTTCTAGCGTTAGCACAGATACGCAGTATTTT.

CDR3 sequence reads: CASSLAAWQPQHF. The CDR3, as DNA: TGTGCCAGCAGCTTAGCAGCGTGGCAGCCCCAGCATTTT. The chain employs TRBV7-2 and TRBJ1-5; D is unresolved. Germline V gives CDR1 SGHTA, CDR2 FQGNSA. The CDR3 runs to 13 residues. V was clipped by 0 bases and J by 7 bases, with 7 bases between them.

This clone was detected once. This chain uses TRBV9 with TRBJ1-4, with D unresolved. This CDR3 is built from 13 residues. Germline CDR1 reads SGDLS; CDR2 reads YYNGEE. The V end lost 5 bases, the J end lost 7 bases, and 12 bases lay between the germline ends. CDR3: CASSKHPSEKLFF. In DNA, the CDR3 is TGTGCCAGCAGTAAGCATCCCTCTGAAAAACTGTTTTTT.

V is TRBV2 and J is TRBJ1-1; D may be TRBD1 (5 bases). With 0 bases removed from V and 3 bases from J, the gap between germline ends came to 5 bases. The CDR3 covers 13 residues. Germline V lookup: CDR1 SNHLY, CDR2 FYNNEI. The CDR3 sequence: CASSEAGDTEAFF. The DNA of the CDR3 is TGTGCCAGCAGTGAAGCAGGGGACACTGAAGCTTTCTTT. The whole variable domain, filled in from reference TRBV2 and TRBJ1-1, reads EPEVTQTPSHQVTQMGQEVILRCVPISNHLYFYWYRQILGQKVEFLVSFYNNEISEKSEIFDDQFSVERPDGSNFTLKIRSTKLEDSAMYFCASSEAGDTEAFFGQGTRLTVV.